These T cell receptor beta chains were read from a single sample in a study of cytomegalovirus exposure and HLA in healthy donors. Profiled with immunoSEQ multiplex PCR; TCRdb holds only in-frame clones, not every one. The table has about 160,000 clones, 60% to 85% seen once. The specimen was PBMCs. All receptors come from a woman aged 50 to 65 in good health and CMV-seropositive. Both conserved end residues are part of each CDR3. Fields, in order: V gene, D gene, clone size, J gene, CDR3 DNA, CDR3 protein. A D gene is named only where the DNA matches it firmly. A row's size may be missing; if present it is once, few, many or a size class.

TRBV5-1,-,-,TRBJ1-1,TGCGCCAGCAGCTTCGACTCGCGGAACACTGAAGCTTTCTTT,CASSFDSRNTEAFF
TRBV7-9,-,-,TRBJ1-2,TGTTCCAGCAGCGGAGGGGAAGGCTATGGCTACACCTTC,CSSSGGEGYGYTF
TRBV5-1,-,-,TRBJ1-2,TGCGCCAGCAGCTTAGGAGAAGGGGTTTATGGCTACACCTTC,CASSLGEGVYGYTF
TRBV27,TRBD2,-,TRBJ2-7,TGTGCCAGCAGTTTCAAAGGACTAGCGGGGGCCCGCTCCTACGAGCAGTACTTC,CASSFKGLAGARSYEQYF
TRBV6-6,-,-,TRBJ1-5,TGTGCCAGCAGTTACGGTCGGCAGCCCCAGCATTTT,CASSYGRQPQHF
TRBV2,-,-,TRBJ1-2,TGTGCCAGCAATCCAGGGATGGACTATGGCTACACCTTC,CASNPGMDYGYTF
TRBV4-1,-,-,TRBJ2-1,TGCGCCAGCAGCCAAGTAGATATCCTCTCCTACAATGAGCAGTTCTTC,CASSQVDILSYNEQFF
TRBV27,TRBD1,-,TRBJ1-2,TGTGCCAGCAGTTTGTCCACAGGGGGCGACTATGGCTACACCTTC,CASSLSTGGDYGYTF
TRBV5-8,-,few,TRBJ1-2,TGTGCCAGCAGCTTAAACCAGATGCCCTATGGCTACACCTTC,CASSLNQMPYGYTF
TRBV7-9,-,-,TRBJ1-2,TGTGCCAGCAGCTCCCTGAGTCGGGTCGGCTACACCTTC,CASSSLSRVGYTF
TRBV7-3,TRBD2,-,TRBJ2-1,TGTGCCAGCAGCGCCACCGTTAGCGGGCTAAGCTCCTACAATGAGCAGTTCTTC,CASSATVSGLSSYNEQFF
TRBV7-3,-,-,TRBJ2-6,TGTGCCAGCAGCTTTAGCGACCCTGGGGCCAACGTCCTGACTTTC,CASSFSDPGANVLTF
TRBV12-5,TRBD2,once,TRBJ2-1,TGTGCTAGTGGTTTGGCGGGACTAGCGGGGGGGCATTACAATGAGCAGTTCTTC,CASGLAGLAGGHYNEQFF
TRBV7-9,-,-,TRBJ2-2,TGTGCCAGCAGCCAAAGCAGGGGCACCGGGGAGCTGTTTTTT,CASSQSRGTGELFF
TRBV7-6,-,-,TRBJ2-1,TGTGCCAGCAGCTTAGCTGGGGGCAGGATGGACAATGAGCAGTTCTTC,CASSLAGGRMDNEQFF
TRBV5-1,-,-,TRBJ1-6,TGCGCCAGCAGCTTGGGTCTCGGGGGGAGTCGGAATTCACCCCTCCACTTT,CASSLGLGGSRNSPLHF
TRBV5-1,TRBD1,-,TRBJ2-6,TGCGCCAGCAGCTACGGACAGGGGAGGGGATCTTCTGGGGCCAACGTCCTGACTTTC,CASSYGQGRGSSGANVLTF
TRBV5-4,TRBD2,few,TRBJ2-1,TGTGCCAGCAGCAACCTGGGCGGGGGGTCCTACAATGAGCAGTTCTTC,CASSNLGGGSYNEQFF
TRBV4-1,TRBD2,few,TRBJ2-5,TGCGCCAGCAGCCAAAGGGCGGGGGGCGGTCCAGAGACCCAGTACTTC,CASSQRAGGGPETQYF
TRBV9,-,-,TRBJ1-6,TGTGCCAGCAGCGGGGACACAAATAATTCACCCCTCCACTTT,CASSGDTNNSPLHF
TRBV2,-,-,TRBJ2-1,TGTGCCAGCAGTCCCGGAGGCGATGAGCAGTTCTTC,CASSPGGDEQFF
TRBV5-6,-,-,TRBJ1-2,TGTGCCAGCAGCCCCGGGACAATTGGCTACACCTTC,CASSPGTIGYTF